The 27 T cell receptor beta chains reported below all come from one sample, sequenced in a study of beta chain features in type 1 diabetes. Every isolated RNA sample was fully reverse transcribed, so sequencing captured expressed TCRB transcripts. Method: immunoSEQ multiplex PCR; TCRdb's copy keeps in-frame clones and lacks some. In the table there are just over 600,000 clones, roughly 16% of which are singletons. Sequenced input: naive CD4+ T cells from blood. The source is a man younger than 35 in good health.

The J gene is TRBJ2-7, the V gene TRBV7-6; no firm D call. CDR3 length: 16 amino acids. Trimming removed 4 bases from V and 1 base from J, with 17 bases in between. CDR1 is SGHVS, CDR2 FNYEAQ, per germline. In DNA, the CDR3 is TGTGCCAGCAGCTCCCTTACAGATAAAGTTTCCTACGAGCAGTACTTC. Amino acids: CASSSLTDKVSYEQYF.

The table lists this clone with a few counts. This chain links TRBV9 with TRBJ1-1; maybe TRBD1 (6 bases). The CDR3 is made up of 17 amino acids. Trimming cost V 4 bases and J 1 base, with 20 bases left between them. Per germline, CDR1 SGDLS and CDR2 YYNGEE. Written as DNA, the CDR3 is TGTGCCAGCAGCCCCAGTAGTAGATGGACAGCGAACACTGAAGCTTTCTTT. It is translated as CASSPSSRWTANTEAFF.

The chain is built from TRBV9 and TRBJ2-2, with D perhaps matching TRBD1 or TRBD2 (5 bases each). Germline V gives CDR1 SGDLS, CDR2 YYNGEE. This CDR3 is built from 14 residues. V was shortened by 0 bases and J by 4 bases, with 7 bases between the two germline ends. The CDR3 DNA sequence: TGTGCCAGCAGCGTAGAAGGGACCACCGGGGAGCTGTTTTTT. Translated: CASSVEGTTGELFF. Looking up the rest from reference TRBV9 and TRBJ2-2 gives the full variable domain: DSGVTQTPKHLITATGQRVTLRCSPRSGDLSVYWYQQSLDQGLQFLIQYYNGEERAKGNILERFSAQQFPDLHSELNLSSLELGDSALYFCASSVEGTTGELFFGEGSRLTVL.

This clone was observed a handful of times. V gene TRBV19 combines with J gene TRBJ2-1; no firm D call. V lost 7 bases and J 4 bases, leaving 20 bases between the germline ends. CDR3 length equals 16 residues. Germline CDR1 and CDR2: LNHDA and SQIVND (reference sequence). For the CDR3, the DNA is TGTGCCAGTAAGAAGAATTTAAGCCCCTTGTACAATGAGCAGTTCTTC. It is translated as CASKKNLSPLYNEQFF.

This clone was counted between two and nine times. The gene calls are TRBV6-1 and TRBJ1-5; 12 bases are shared with TRBD1. The CDR3 is made up of 15 amino acids. Germline-derived CDR1 and CDR2 are MNHNS and SASEGT. V dropped 6 bases and J dropped 5; count of bases not matched to a gene: 5. The CDR3 sequence: CASSPGQGAHQPQHF. The CDR3 nucleotides are TGTGCCAGCAGCCCGGGACAGGGGGCCCATCAGCCCCAGCATTTT.

This clone came up a few times. The chain recombines TRBV30 with TRBJ2-4, with 11 bases that match TRBD2. Germline V lookup: CDR1 GTSNPN, CDR2 SVGIG (reference sequence). Trimming took 5 bases from V and 6 from J; bases not matched to a gene: 15. The CDR3 extends over 17 amino acids. In DNA, the CDR3 is TGTGCCTGGGCGTCCTCGAAGACTAGCGGGGCCTCAAACATTCAGTACTTC. Translation: CAWASSKTSGASNIQYF.

This chain links TRBV7-2 with TRBJ2-7, with TRBD2 identical over 11 bases. CDR3 length equals 15 residues. The ends lost 5 bases at V and 2 bases at J; junction bases unmatched: 5. The V gene's germline CDR1 is SGHTA and CDR2 FQGNSA. The CDR3 nucleotides are TGTGCCAGCAGCCATCTAGCGGGAGGCACCTACGAGCAGTACTTC. Its translation is CASSHLAGGTYEQYF.

This rearrangement joins TRBV29-1 to TRBJ1-4; D uncertain. Trimming cost V 1 base and J 4 bases, with 7 bases left between them. Germline CDR1 reads SQVTM; CDR2 reads ANQGSEA. The CDR3 covers 13 residues. The CDR3, as DNA: TGCAGCGTTGAAGGGACCAATAATGAAAAACTGTTTTTT. Its translation is CSVEGTNNEKLFF.

The chain recombines TRBV2 with TRBJ2-5; no clear D. Germline V lookup: CDR1 SNHLY, CDR2 FYNNEI. With 2 bases removed from V and 4 bases from J, the gap between germline ends came to 5 bases. The CDR3 is 12 residues long. The CDR3 spells CASSEFLETQYF. CDR3 sequence (DNA): TGTGCCAGCAGTGAATTTCTAGAGACCCAGTACTTC.

This clone was observed a few times. The chain has TRBV7-8 and TRBJ2-7, with TRBD1 identical over 10 bases. The V and J ends lost 5 bases and 5 bases, in that order; junction bases with no gene match: 12. Germline-derived CDR1 and CDR2 are SGHVS and FQNEAQ. The CDR3 has 16 residues. Written as DNA, the CDR3 is TGTGCCAGCAGCGTTCGTCTTGGACAGGGGGTAAACGAGCAGTACTTC. The encoded protein is CASSVRLGQGVNEQYF. Supplemented by reference TRBV7-8 and TRBJ2-7, the full variable domain reads GAGVSQSPRYKVAKRGQDVALRCDPISGHVSLFWYQQALGQGPEFLTYFQNEAQLDKSGLPSDRFFAERPEGSVSTLKIQRTQQEDSAVYLCASSVRLGQGVNEQYFGPGTRLTVT.

The V call is TRBV4-1, the J call TRBJ2-2; TRBD2 matches 8 bases. CDR3 length equals 16 residues. The germline CDR1 and CDR2 sequences are MGHRA and YSYEKL. V shed 1 base and J 1 base; nucleotides not matched to a gene: 2. The CDR3 loop is CASSQVAGLNTGELFF. The CDR3 DNA sequence: TGCGCCAGCAGCCAAGTAGCGGGATTGAACACCGGGGAGCTGTTTTTT.

The chain carries TRBV5-1 and TRBJ1-2; a possible D gene is TRBD1 (6 bases). This CDR3 contains 16 residues. The germline V and J ends were trimmed by 2 bases and 2 bases, with 16 bases remaining between them. Germline assignment: CDR1 SGHRS and CDR2 YFSETQ. The CDR3 sequence: CASSFLDRRLNYGYTF. The CDR3 DNA follows: TGCGCCAGCAGCTTCCTAGACAGGAGACTCAACTATGGCTACACCTTC.

J is TRBJ2-5 and V is TRBV11-2; TRBD2 aligns across 15 bases. With 3 bases clipped from V and 5 bases from J, the junction kept 7 bases outside the gene matches. Germline loops: CDR1 SGHAT, CDR2 FQNNGV. The CDR3 is 17 amino acids. The CDR3 protein is CASSFWTSGRADETQYF. The CDR3 DNA is TGTGCCAGCAGCTTCTGGACTAGCGGGAGGGCCGATGAGACCCAGTACTTC.

The chain carries TRBV14 and TRBJ1-2, with TRBD1 matching over 10 bases. This CDR3 is built from 14 residues. Trimming removed 4 bases from V and 5 bases from J; junction bases left unmatched: 4. Looked up from germline, CDR1 is SGHDN and CDR2 is FVKESK. The CDR3 DNA reads as TGTGCCAGCAGCCCGACGGGACAGGGGTATGGCTACACCTTC. Its translation: CASSPTGQGYGYTF.

The rearrangement joins TRBV28 to TRBJ2-1; 9 nucleotides agree with TRBD2. With V trimmed by 2 bases and J by 7 bases, 6 bases remained unmatched. The CDR3 is 15 residues long. Germline CDR1 is MDHEN and CDR2 is SYDVKM. CDR3 region: CASSLIAGVRNEQFF. Written as DNA, the CDR3 is TGTGCCAGCAGTTTAATAGCGGGAGTAAGGAATGAGCAGTTCTTC.

V usage is TRBV4-1 and J usage is TRBJ2-7; 7 bases map to TRBD2. After removal of 2 bases from V and 5 bases from J, the junction contained 12 bases not matched to a gene. The CDR3 is 16 amino acids. The germline V gene encodes CDR1 MGHRA and CDR2 YSYEKL. The CDR3 protein is CASSQPLGGNRHEQYF. The CDR3 DNA reads as TGCGCCAGCAGCCAACCCCTCGGGGGGAACAGACACGAGCAGTACTTC.

V usage is TRBV6-6 and J usage is TRBJ2-1; D is undetermined. Germline V CDR1 and CDR2: MNHNY, SVGAGI (reference sequence). The CDR3 covers 10 residues. V lost 6 bases and J lost 8, with 5 bases in between. DNA for the CDR3: TGTGCCAGCAGGAACGATGAGCAGTTCTTC. Translating it yields CASRNDEQFF.

The rearrangement links TRBV6-5 to TRBJ2-2, with D unresolved. V was trimmed by 5 bases and J by 1 base, leaving 8 bases between them. This CDR3 is built from 14 residues. Germline lookup yields CDR1 MNHEY and CDR2 SVGAGI. In DNA form, the CDR3 reads TGTGCCAGCAGTCTACAAGAGAACACCGGGGAGCTGTTTTTT. Translated, it gives CASSLQENTGELFF.

This clone showed up just a few times. The chain is built from TRBV29-1 and TRBJ1-2; the D is unclear. Trimming removed 4 bases from V and 4 bases from J, with 10 bases in between. Germline CDR1 is SQVTM and CDR2 is ANQGSEA. This CDR3 is 12 amino acids long. Here the CDR3 reads CSVVQSTYGYTF. For the CDR3, the DNA is TGCAGCGTTGTTCAGAGTACCTATGGCTACACCTTC.

This rearrangement joins TRBV5-1 to TRBJ2-2; 13 bases match TRBD2. With 4 bases clipped from V and 2 bases from J, the junction kept 11 bases outside the gene matches. Germline V gives CDR1 SGHRS, CDR2 YFSETQ. The CDR3 has 19 amino acids. CDR3 loop: CASSPSPGLAGKNTGELFF. In nucleotides, the CDR3 is TGCGCCAGCAGCCCATCCCCGGGACTAGCGGGGAAAAACACCGGGGAGCTGTTTTTT.

Turning to this clone: This sample also contains other DNA sequences that code for the same CDR3. The chain carries TRBV19 and TRBJ2-2; the D is unclear. CDR3 length: 12 residues. Trimming took off 3 bases at V and 6 bases at J, with 5 bases between the two ends. The V gene's germline CDR1 is LNHDA and CDR2 SQIVND (reference sequence). This CDR3 reads CASSIVAGELFF. The DNA for the CDR3 is TGTGCCAGTAGTATTGTCGCCGGGGAGCTGTTTTTT.

This clone occurred a few times. This chain uses TRBV9 with TRBJ2-1; 9 nucleotides line up with TRBD1. The CDR3 has 16 residues. Germline loops: CDR1 SGDLS, CDR2 YYNGEE. The J segment lost 2 bases and the V segment lost 2 bases, leaving 5 bases of the junction unmatched. As DNA, the CDR3 is TGTGCCAGCAGCGTCGACGGGACAGGGACCTACAATGAGCAGTTCTTC. This encodes CASSVDGTGTYNEQFF.

Points on this clone: Other DNA sequences within the sample encode an identical CDR3. The chain links TRBV5-1 to TRBJ2-2; 7 nucleotides agree with TRBD1. V dropped 0 bases and J dropped 6; count of bases not matched to a gene: 2. The CDR3 extends over 14 amino acids. Germline assignment: CDR1 SGHRS and CDR2 YFSETQ. CDR3 sequence: CASSLGQGAGELFF. The CDR3, as DNA: TGCGCCAGCAGCTTGGGACAGGGCGCCGGGGAGCTGTTTTTT.

There are many counts of this clone. The sample has other DNA sequences that encode this CDR3 too. The chain has TRBV7-9 and TRBJ1-1, with D unclear. With 6 bases removed from V and 2 bases from J, the gap between germline ends came to 10 bases. This CDR3 has 13 residues. Germline CDR1 reads SEHNR; CDR2 reads FQNEAQ (reference sequence). The CDR3 loop is CASSLGHNTEAFF. Written as DNA, the CDR3 is TGTGCCAGCAGTCTCGGCCATAACACTGAAGCTTTCTTT.

This clone has more than one count but fewer than ten. The rearrangement uses TRBV6-5 and TRBJ2-3, with D possibly TRBD1 on 6 matching bases. Germline CDR1 reads MNHEY; CDR2 reads SVGAGI. The CDR3 sequence is 13 residues long. Trimming removed 7 bases at V and 1 base at J, with 9 bases between. This CDR3 is CASTNRGTDTQYF. DNA of the CDR3: TGTGCCAGCACCAACAGGGGCACAGATACGCAGTATTTT.

This chain joins TRBV29-1 and TRBJ2-7, with 9 bases fitting TRBD1. The CDR3 is 13 residues long. V shed 6 bases and J 4 bases; nucleotides not matched to a gene: 7. The V gene's germline CDR1 is SQVTM and CDR2 ANQGSEA. The CDR3: CSVRDRVVYEQYF. In nucleotides, the CDR3 is TGCAGCGTACGGGACAGGGTAGTTTACGAGCAGTACTTC.

The V gene is TRBV18, the J gene TRBJ1-1; the match to TRBD1 covers 9 bases. This CDR3 has 18 residues. J gave up 4 bases and V 2 bases, and 14 bases lay outside the gene matches. Per germline, CDR1 KGHSH and CDR2 LQKENI. The CDR3 spells CASSPGLSDRGMRTEAFF. CDR3 DNA sequence: TGTGCCAGCTCACCAGGACTATCGGACAGGGGAATGCGCACTGAAGCTTTCTTT.